This T cell receptor (beta chain) was sequenced for a study of blood T cell repertoires in COVID-19. Across the whole study: The United States, Italy and Spain were the sources of the acute and convalescent COVID-19 samples.

This CDR3 comprises 16 residues. J was trimmed by 2 bases and V by 7 bases; bases with no gene match: 10. The germline V gene has CDR1 LNHDA and CDR2 SQIVND (reference sequence). As processed by the authors: Estimated nucleated cell counts came from reference gene primer amplification. The data were produced by immunoSEQ multiplex PCR, yet TCRdb's version contains in-frame clones alone and is incomplete. V and J calls and clone size come straight from that table; D and trimming were deduced from the DNA. Among around 170,000 clones listed, around 83% were seen once. The chain recombines TRBV19 with TRBJ2-1; TRBD1 matches 8 bases. Sequencing was done on a sample of peripheral blood. The receptor was derived from a human donor in a cohort sampled during active COVID-19. CDR3 sequence: CASTPTTGGAYNEQFF. In DNA, the CDR3 is TGTGCCAGTACTCCAACAACAGGGGGAGCCTACAATGAGCAGTTCTTC.